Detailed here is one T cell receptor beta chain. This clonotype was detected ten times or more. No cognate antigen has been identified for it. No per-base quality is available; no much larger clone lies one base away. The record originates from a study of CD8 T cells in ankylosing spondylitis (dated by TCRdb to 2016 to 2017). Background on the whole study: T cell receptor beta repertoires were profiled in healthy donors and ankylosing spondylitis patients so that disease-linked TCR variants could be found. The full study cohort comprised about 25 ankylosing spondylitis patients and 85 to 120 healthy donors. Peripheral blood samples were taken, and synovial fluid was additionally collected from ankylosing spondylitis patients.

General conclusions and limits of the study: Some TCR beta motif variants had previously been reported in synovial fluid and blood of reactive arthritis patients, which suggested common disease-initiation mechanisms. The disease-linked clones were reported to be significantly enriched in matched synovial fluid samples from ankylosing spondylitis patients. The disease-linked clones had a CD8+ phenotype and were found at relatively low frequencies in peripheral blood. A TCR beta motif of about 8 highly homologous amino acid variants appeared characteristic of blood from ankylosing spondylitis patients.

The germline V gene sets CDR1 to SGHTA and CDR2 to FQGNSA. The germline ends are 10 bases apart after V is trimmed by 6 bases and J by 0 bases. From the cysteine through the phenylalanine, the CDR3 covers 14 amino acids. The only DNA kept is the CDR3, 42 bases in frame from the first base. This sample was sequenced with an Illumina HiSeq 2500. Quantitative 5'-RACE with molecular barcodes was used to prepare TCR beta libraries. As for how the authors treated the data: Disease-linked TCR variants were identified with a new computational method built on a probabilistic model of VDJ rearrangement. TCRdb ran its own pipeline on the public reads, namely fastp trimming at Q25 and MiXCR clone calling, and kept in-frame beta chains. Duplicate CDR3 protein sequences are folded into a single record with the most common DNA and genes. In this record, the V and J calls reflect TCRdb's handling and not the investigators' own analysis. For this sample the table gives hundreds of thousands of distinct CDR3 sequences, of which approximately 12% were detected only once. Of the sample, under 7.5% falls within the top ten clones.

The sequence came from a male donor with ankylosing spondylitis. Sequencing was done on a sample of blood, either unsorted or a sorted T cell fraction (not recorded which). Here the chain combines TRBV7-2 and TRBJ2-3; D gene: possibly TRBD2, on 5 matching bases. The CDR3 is CASSLRASTDTQYF. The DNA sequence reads TGTGCCAGCAGTTTGCGGGCGAGCACAGATACGCAGTATTTT.